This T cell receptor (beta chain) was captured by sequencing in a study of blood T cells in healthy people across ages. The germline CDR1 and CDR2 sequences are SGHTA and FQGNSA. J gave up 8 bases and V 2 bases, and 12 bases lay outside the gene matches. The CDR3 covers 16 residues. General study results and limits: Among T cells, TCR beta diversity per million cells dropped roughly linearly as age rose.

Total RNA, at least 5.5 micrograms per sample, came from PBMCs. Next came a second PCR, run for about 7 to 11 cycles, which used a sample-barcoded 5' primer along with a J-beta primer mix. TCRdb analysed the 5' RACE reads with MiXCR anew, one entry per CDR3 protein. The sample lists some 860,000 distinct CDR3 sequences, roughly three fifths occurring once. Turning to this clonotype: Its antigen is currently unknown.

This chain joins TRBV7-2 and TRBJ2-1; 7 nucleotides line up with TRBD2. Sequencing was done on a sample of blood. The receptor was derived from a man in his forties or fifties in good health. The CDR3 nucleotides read TGTGCCAGCAGCTTAATACGACTAGCCGCATCAGATGAGCAGTTCTTC. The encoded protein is CASSLIRLAASDEQFF.